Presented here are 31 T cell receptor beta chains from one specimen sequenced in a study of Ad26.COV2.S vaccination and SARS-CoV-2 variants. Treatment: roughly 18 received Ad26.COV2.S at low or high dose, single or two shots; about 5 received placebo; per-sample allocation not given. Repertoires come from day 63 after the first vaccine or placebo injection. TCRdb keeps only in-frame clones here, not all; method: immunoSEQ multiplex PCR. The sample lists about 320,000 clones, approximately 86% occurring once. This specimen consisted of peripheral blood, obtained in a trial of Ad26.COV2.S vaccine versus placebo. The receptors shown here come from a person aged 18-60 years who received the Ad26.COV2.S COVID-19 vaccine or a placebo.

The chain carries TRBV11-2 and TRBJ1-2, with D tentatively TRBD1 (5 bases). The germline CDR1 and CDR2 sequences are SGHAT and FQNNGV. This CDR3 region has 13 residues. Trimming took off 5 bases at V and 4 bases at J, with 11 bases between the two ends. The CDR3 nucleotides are TGTGCCAGCAGCCCCGGGACGGCCTATGGCTACACCTTC. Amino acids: CASSPGTAYGYTF.

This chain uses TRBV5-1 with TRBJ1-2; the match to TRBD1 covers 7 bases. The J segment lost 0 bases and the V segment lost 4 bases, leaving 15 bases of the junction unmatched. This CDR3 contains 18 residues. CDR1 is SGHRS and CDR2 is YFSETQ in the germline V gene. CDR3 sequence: CASSPNEARDRPNYGYTF. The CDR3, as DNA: TGCGCCAGCAGCCCCAACGAGGCACGGGACAGACCTAACTATGGCTACACCTTC.

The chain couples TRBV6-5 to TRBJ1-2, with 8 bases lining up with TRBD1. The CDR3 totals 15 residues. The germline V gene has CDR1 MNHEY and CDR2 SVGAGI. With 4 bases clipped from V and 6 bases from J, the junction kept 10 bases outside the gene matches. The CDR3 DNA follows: TGTGCCAGCAGTTCCATTACCGGGACAGGAAATGGCTACACCTTC. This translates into CASSSITGTGNGYTF.

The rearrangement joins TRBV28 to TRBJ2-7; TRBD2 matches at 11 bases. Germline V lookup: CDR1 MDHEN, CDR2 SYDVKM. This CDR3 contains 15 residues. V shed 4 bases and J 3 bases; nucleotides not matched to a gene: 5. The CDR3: CASSSPTSGDYEQYF. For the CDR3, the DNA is TGTGCCAGCAGTTCCCCGACTAGCGGGGACTACGAGCAGTACTTC.

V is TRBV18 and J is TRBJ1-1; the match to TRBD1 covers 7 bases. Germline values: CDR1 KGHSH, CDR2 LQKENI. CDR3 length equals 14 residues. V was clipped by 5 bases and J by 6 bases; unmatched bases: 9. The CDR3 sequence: CASSGVQGLAEAFF. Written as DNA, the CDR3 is TGTGCCAGCTCAGGTGTACAGGGGTTGGCTGAAGCTTTCTTT.

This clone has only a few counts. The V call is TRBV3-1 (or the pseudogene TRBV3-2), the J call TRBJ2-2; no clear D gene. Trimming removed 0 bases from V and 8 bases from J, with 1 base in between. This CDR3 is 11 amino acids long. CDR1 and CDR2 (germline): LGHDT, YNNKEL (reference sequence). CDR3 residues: CASSQEGELFF. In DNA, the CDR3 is TGTGCCAGCAGCCAAGAGGGGGAGCTGTTTTTT.

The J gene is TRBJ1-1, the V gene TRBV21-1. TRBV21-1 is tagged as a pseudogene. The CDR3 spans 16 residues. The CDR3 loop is CASSKLPGTRGAEAFF. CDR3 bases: TGTGCCAGCAGCAAGTTGCCCGGGACTCGGGGCGCTGAAGCTTTCTTT.

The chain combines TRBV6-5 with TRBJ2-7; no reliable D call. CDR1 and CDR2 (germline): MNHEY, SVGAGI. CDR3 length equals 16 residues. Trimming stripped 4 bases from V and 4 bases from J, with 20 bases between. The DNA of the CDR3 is TGTGCCAGCAGTTCTCGTATGACTCGTTCTTTATACGAGCAGTACTTC. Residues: CASSSRMTRSLYEQYF.

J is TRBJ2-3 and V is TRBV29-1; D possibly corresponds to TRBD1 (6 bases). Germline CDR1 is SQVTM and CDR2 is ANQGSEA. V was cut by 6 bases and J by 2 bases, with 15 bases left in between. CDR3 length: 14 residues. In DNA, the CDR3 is TGCAGCGTGCGGGTGGGGGCGAACACAGATACGCAGTATTTT. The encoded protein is CSVRVGANTDTQYF.

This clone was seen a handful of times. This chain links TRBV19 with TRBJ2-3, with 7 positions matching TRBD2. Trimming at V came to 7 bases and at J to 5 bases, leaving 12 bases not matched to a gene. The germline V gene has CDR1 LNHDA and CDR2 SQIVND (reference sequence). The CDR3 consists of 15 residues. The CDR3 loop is CASTSQRGDGDTQYF. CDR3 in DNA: TGTGCCAGTACCTCTCAACGGGGGGATGGAGATACGCAGTATTTT.

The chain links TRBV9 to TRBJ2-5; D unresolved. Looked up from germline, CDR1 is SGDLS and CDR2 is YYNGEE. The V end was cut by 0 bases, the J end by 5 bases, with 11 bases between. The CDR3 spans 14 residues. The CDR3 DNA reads TGTGCCAGCAGCGTAGAGGATCTGGGGGAGACCCAGTACTTC. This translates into CASSVEDLGETQYF. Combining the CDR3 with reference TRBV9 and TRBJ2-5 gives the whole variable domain DSGVTQTPKHLITATGQRVTLRCSPRSGDLSVYWYQQSLDQGLQFLIQYYNGEERAKGNILERFSAQQFPDLHSELNLSSLELGDSALYFCASSVEDLGETQYFGPGTRLLVL.

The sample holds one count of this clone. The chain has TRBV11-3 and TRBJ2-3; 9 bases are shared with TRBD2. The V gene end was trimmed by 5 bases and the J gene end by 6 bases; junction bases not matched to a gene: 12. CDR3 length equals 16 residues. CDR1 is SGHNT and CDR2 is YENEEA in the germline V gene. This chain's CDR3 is CASSPLWAGGLDTQYF. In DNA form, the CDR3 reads TGTGCCAGCAGCCCCCTCTGGGCGGGGGGGCTCGATACGCAGTATTTT.

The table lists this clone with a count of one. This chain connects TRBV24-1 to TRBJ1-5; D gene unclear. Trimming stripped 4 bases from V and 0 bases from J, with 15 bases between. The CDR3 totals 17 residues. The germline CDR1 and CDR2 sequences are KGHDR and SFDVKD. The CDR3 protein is CATSENTGSNSNQPQHF. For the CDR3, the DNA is TGTGCCACCAGTGAAAACACGGGTTCCAATAGCAATCAGCCCCAGCATTTT.

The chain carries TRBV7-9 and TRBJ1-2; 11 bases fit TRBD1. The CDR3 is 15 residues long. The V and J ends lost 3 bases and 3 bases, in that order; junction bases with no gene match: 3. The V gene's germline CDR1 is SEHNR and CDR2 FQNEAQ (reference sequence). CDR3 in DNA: TGTGCCAGCAGCTTCCCGGGACAGGGGGACTATGGCTACACCTTC. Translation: CASSFPGQGDYGYTF.

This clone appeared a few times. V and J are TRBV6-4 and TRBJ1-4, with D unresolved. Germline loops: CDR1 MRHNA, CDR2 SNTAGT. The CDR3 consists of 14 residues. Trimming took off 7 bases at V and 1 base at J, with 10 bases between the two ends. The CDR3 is CASMSRETNEKLFF. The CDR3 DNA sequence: TGTGCCAGCATGTCGAGGGAAACTAATGAAAAACTGTTTTTT.

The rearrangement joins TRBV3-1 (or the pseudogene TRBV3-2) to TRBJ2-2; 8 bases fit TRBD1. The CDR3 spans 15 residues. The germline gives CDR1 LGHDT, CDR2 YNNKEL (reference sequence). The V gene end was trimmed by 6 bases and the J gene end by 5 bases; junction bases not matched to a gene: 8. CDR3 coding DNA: TGTGCCAGCAGGGTTACAGGGGGGAGGACCGGGGAGCTGTTTTTT. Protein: CASRVTGGRTGELFF.

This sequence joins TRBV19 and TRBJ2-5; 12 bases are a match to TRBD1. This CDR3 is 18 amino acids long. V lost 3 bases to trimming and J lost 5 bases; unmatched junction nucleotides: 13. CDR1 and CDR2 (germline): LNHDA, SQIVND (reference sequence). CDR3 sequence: CASSMGTGGLLFGETQYF. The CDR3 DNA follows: TGTGCCAGTAGTATGGGGACAGGGGGCCTCCTTTTCGGGGAGACCCAGTACTTC.

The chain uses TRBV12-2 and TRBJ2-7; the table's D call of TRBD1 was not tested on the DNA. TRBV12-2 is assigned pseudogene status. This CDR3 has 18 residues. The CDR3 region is CASRLALDRVKGPYEQYF. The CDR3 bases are TGTGCAAGTCGCTTGGCTTTAGACAGGGTGAAGGGGCCCTACGAGCAGTACTTC.

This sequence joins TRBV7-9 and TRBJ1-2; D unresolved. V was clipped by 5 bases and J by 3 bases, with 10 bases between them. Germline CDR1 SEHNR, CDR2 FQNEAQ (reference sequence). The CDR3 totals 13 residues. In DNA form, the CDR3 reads TGTGCCAGCAGCAAGGGCCCCTACTATGGCTACACCTTC. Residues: CASSKGPYYGYTF.

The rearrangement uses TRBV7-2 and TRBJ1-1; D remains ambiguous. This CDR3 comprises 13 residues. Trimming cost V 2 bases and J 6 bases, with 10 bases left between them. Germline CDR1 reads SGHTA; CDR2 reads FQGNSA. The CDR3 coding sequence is TGTGCCAGCAGCTTACGCTTTCGGCCTGAAGCTTTCTTT. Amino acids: CASSLRFRPEAFF.

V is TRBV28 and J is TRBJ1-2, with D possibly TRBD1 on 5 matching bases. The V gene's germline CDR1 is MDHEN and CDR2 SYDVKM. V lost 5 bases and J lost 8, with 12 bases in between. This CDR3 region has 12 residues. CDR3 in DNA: TGTGCCAGCAGTCTCCGGGACCGCGGCTACACCTTC. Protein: CASSLRDRGYTF.

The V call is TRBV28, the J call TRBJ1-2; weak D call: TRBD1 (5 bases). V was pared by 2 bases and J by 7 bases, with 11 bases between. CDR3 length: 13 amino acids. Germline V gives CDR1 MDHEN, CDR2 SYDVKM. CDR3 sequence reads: CASSLVRGGGYTF. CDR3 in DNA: TGTGCCAGCAGTTTAGTTCGGGGGGGTGGCTACACCTTC.

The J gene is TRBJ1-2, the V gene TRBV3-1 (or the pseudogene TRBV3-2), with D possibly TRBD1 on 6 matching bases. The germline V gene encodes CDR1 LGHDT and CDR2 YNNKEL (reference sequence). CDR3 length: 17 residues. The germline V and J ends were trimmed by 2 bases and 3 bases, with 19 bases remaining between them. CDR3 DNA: TGTGCCAGCAGCCAATTCTCAGTGGGACAACACGACTATGGCTACACCTTC. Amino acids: CASSQFSVGQHDYGYTF.

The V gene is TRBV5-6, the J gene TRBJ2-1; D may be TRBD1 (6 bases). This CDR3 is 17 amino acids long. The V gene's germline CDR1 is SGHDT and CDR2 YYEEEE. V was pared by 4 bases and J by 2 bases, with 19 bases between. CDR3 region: CASSLKGRQGPYNEQFF. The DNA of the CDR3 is TGTGCCAGCAGCCTGAAGGGACGCCAGGGGCCCTACAATGAGCAGTTCTTC. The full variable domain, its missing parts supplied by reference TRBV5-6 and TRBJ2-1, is DAGVTQSPTHLIKTRGQQVTLRCSPKSGHDTVSWYQQALGQGPQFIFQYYEEEERQRGNFPDRFSGHQFPNYSSELNVNALLLGDSALYLCASSLKGRQGPYNEQFFGPGTRLTVL.

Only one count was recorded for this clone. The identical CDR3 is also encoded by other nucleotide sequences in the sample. The CDR3 nucleotides are TGTGCCAGCAGCTTAGGGGGGATCTCCTACAATGAGCAGTTCTTC. It encodes CASSLGGISYNEQFF. J is TRBJ2-1 and V is TRBV11-3; TRBD1 or TRBD2 may be the D gene (5 bases each). From germline, CDR1 is SGHNT and CDR2 YENEEA. The V and J ends lost 1 base and 0 bases respectively, with 7 bases between them. The CDR3 is made up of 15 amino acids.

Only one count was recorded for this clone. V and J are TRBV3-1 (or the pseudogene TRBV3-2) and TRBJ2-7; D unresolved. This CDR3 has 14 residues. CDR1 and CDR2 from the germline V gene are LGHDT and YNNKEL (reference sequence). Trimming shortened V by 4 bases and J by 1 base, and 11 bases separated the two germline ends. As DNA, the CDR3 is TGTGCCAGCAGCCCTTCCCCATCTTCCTACGAGCAGTACTTC. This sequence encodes CASSPSPSSYEQYF.

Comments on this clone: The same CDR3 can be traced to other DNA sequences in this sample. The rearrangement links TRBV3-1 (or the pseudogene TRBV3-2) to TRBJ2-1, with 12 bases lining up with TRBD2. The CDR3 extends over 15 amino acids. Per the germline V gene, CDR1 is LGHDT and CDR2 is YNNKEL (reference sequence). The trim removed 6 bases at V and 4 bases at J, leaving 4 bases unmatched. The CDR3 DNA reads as TGTGCCAGCAGTTCCGGGACTAGCGGGTACAATGAGCAGTTCTTC. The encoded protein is CASSSGTSGYNEQFF.

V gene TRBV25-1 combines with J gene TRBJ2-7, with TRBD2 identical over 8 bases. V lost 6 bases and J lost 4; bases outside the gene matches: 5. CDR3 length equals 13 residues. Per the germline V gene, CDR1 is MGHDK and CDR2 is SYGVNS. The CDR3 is CASREAGEYEQYF. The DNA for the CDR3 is TGTGCCAGCAGGGAAGCGGGGGAATACGAGCAGTACTTC.

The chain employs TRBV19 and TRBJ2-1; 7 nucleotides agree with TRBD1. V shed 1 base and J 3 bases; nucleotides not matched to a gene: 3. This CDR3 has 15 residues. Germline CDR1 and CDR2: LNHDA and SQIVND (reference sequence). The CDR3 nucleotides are TGTGCCAGTAGTATAGCCCGGACAGGCTACAATGAGCAGTTCTTC. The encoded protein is CASSIARTGYNEQFF.

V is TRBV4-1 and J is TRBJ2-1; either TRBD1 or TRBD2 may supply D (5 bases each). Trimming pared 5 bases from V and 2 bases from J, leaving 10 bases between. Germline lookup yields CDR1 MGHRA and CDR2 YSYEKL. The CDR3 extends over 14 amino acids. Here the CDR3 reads CASSFRDPYNEQFF. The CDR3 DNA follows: TGCGCCAGCAGCTTCCGGGACCCCTACAATGAGCAGTTCTTC.

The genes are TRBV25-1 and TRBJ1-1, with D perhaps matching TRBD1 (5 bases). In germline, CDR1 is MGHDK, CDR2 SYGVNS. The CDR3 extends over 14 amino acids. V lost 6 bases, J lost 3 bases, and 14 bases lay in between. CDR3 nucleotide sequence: TGTGCCAGCAGCAGGGCAGGGTGGGACACTGAAGCTTTCTTT. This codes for CASSRAGWDTEAFF.